This T cell receptor (beta chain) was captured by sequencing in a study of blood T cell repertoires in COVID-19 (dated by TCRdb to about 2020). In terms of the full investigation: Samples covering the acute and convalescent phases of COVID-19 were provided by collaborators in the United States, Italy and Spain. Subjects who had been exposed to COVID-19, were actively infected with it, or had recovered from it provided the deeply sampled blood TCRbeta repertoires that made up the dataset. Sample metadata almost always included a de-identified subject ID, COVID-19 status, age in years and sex. Where available, HLA class I and class II types were obtained from metadata supplied by the sample provider rather than from assay-based typing. The repertoires were released in a freely available public database meant as a resource for research on the immune response to SARS-CoV-2. Samples came from the ongoing ImmuneRACE study (first 160 participants) plus 1,254 subjects from 6 global collaborators. The material from the prospective study consisted of cDNA or gDNA derived from T cells, B-cell-depleted T cells, or PBMCs.

The paper as a whole reports these results and caveats: How much clinical and demographic metadata was included differed by source and by participant, and the metadata was provided uncurated.

CDR1 and CDR2 are read off the germline V gene as SGHRS and YFSETQ. There are 15 amino acids in the CDR3, from cysteine to phenylalanine inclusive. CDR3 DNA only is kept here, 45 bases in frame from base 1. V drops 0 bases and J drops 3 bases, leaving 12 bases in between. Each collaborating institution followed its own protocols to collect whole blood in K2EDTA tubes. For TCRbeta analysis, collaborator samples were shipped as frozen whole blood, as isolated PBMCs, or as DNA extracted from either sample type. TCRbeta CDR3 regions were amplified from genomic DNA using the immunoSEQ Assay, a bias-controlled multiplex PCR. The source study handled its data this way. The number of nucleated cells in each sample was estimated from the amplification of reference gene primers within the assay. To quantify the absolute abundance of each unique TCRbeta CDR3 rearrangement, sequence reads were collapsed and filtered. For each sample, productive Simpson clonality was calculated by taking the square root of Simpson's diversity index across productive rearrangements. The table was pulled from immuneACCESS by TCRdb, which kept in-frame rearrangements only. Such tables lose some clones; where checked, under half of the loss comes from unresolved V genes, and the rest has no known cause. The D gene and trimming were derived from the DNA, and the V and J assignments and clone size from that table. This sample comprises around 60,000 clones, 80% of them detected only once. 6.5% to 8.5% of the sample belongs to the ten largest clones.

About this clone itself: Its antigen is still unknown. Per-base qualities were not stored, and no clone one base away is much larger.

The TCR sequence derives from a man between 60 and 75 years old with acute or convalescent COVID-19. The sequenced sample was peripheral blood. The chain was built from TRBV5-1 and TRBJ1-2; there is no confident call for the D gene. The DNA sequence is as follows: TGCGCCAGCAGCTTGGGGAGGGCGAGTTACTATGGCTACACCTTC. Its protein product is CASSLGRASYYGYTF. Reference TRBV5-1 and TRBJ1-2 genes cover what lies past the CDR3, so the full variable domain is KAGVTQTPRYLIKTRGQQVTLSCSPISGHRSVSWYQQTPGQGLQFLFEYFSETQRNKGNFPGRFSGRQFSNSRSEMNVSTLELGDSALYLCASSLGRASYYGYTFGSGTRLTVV.